This is a list of T cell receptor beta chains from one sample in a study of CD8 T cells in ankylosing spondylitis. TCRdb itself ran the 5' RACE reads through MiXCR, one entry per CDR3 protein. The table lists roughly 120,000 distinct CDR3 sequences, 6.5% to 9% of them singletons. The sequenced material came from blood, either unsorted or a sorted T cell fraction (not recorded which). The receptors originated from a male donor with ankylosing spondylitis or in good health (not recorded which). CDR3s include the opening cysteine and the closing phenylalanine or tryptophan. A D gene is named only where the DNA matches it firmly. Clone size appears in some rows only: once, few, many, or a class for an expanded clone.

clone_size	d_call	v_call	j_call	cdr3_nt	cdr3_aa
few	TRBD2	TRBV20-1	TRBJ2-4	TGCAGTGCTCAGCCGCCCGGGAGGGACATTCAGTACTTC	CSAQPPGRDIQYF
many	TRBD1	TRBV18	TRBJ2-2	TGTGCCAGCTCACCTCCGGGACAGGCAACCGGGGAGCTGTTTTTT	CASSPPGQATGELFF
once	TRBD1	TRBV7-2	TRBJ1-1	TGTGCCAGCAGCACCGCAGGGGGGAACACTGAAGCTTTCTTT	CASSTAGGNTEAFF
few	TRBD1	TRBV19	TRBJ1-5	TGTGCCAGTAGGGCGGGACAGGGGGCAGTTCAGCCCCAGCATTTT	CASRAGQGAVQPQHF
many	-	TRBV4-3	TRBJ1-2	TGCGCCAGCAGCCAAGAGACAGTTAGTCACTATGGCTACACCTTC	CASSQETVSHYGYTF
many	-	TRBV4-2	TRBJ2-3	TGTGCCAGCAGCCAAGATGCTGGAGGCGGTCGCACAGATACGCAGTATTTT	CASSQDAGGGRTDTQYF
many	TRBD1	TRBV18	TRBJ2-3	TGTGCCAGCTCATCGGACAGGAGAAGCACAGATACGCAGTATTTT	CASSSDRRSTDTQYF
many	-	TRBV12-3/TRBV12-4	TRBJ1-1	TGTGCCAGCAGCCCCCCGGGGGGGGCTTTCTTT	CASSPPGGAFF
many	-	TRBV7-2	TRBJ1-6	TGTGCCAGCAGCTTAGCGAAGCCAGGTCCCTCACCCCTCCACTTT	CASSLAKPGPSPLHF
many	-	TRBV9	TRBJ2-1	TGTGCCAGCAGCGTAGGAGGGGAAAATGAGCAGTTCTTC	CASSVGGENEQFF
many	TRBD2	TRBV5-1	TRBJ2-5	TGCGCCAGCAGCTTGGGACTAGCGGGGGGCCAAGAGACCCAGTACTTC	CASSLGLAGGQETQYF
many	-	TRBV28	TRBJ1-1	TGTGCCAGCAGTTATAAAACAGGGTGGAACACTGAAGCTTTCTTT	CASSYKTGWNTEAFF
many	TRBD1	TRBV28	TRBJ1-1	TGTGCCAGCAGTTTAAATCGAGGACAGGGGGCCCAAGCTTTCTTT	CASSLNRGQGAQAFF
many	-	TRBV11-2	TRBJ1-2	TGTGCCAGCAGCCCACGGTCGGGGTATGGCTACACCTTC	CASSPRSGYGYTF
many	-	TRBV20-1	TRBJ1-1	TGCAGTGCTCCTCGACAGGACCACACTGAAGCTTTCTTT	CSAPRQDHTEAFF
few	TRBD2	TRBV23-1	TRBJ2-7	TGCGCCAGCAGTCAATCGGAGCGGGAGAAGATCTACGAGCAGTACTTC	CASSQSEREKIYEQYF
many	TRBD1	TRBV5-1	TRBJ1-6	TGCGCCAGCAGCACGACATCCGGGACAGGCTTCAAATCACCCCTCCACTTT	CASSTTSGTGFKSPLHF
many	-	TRBV5-1	TRBJ2-3	TGCGCCAGTGGGGGTCGGGCCTCGGGCACAGATACGCAGTATTTT	CASGGRASGTDTQYF
many	TRBD2	TRBV5-5	TRBJ2-1	TGTGCCAGCAGCTGGACGGGGGGGCCCGGGAATGAGCAGTTCTTC	CASSWTGGPGNEQFF
many	-	TRBV7-2	TRBJ2-7	TGTGCCAGCAGCTTAGCGCCGGGGGCCTACGAGCAGTACTTC	CASSLAPGAYEQYF
few	TRBD2	TRBV20-1	TRBJ2-1	TGCAGTGCCCAGGCCCCGGGACTAGCGGGGCTCTCCTACAATGAGCAGTTCTTC	CSAQAPGLAGLSYNEQFF
-	-	TRBV30	TRBJ1-1	TGTGCCTGGACCTTGGACCGACCTGAAGCTTTCTTT	CAWTLDRPEAFF
many	-	TRBV20-1	TRBJ2-1	TGCAGTGCTAGTAGGTCTAGCAGTTACAATGAGCAGTTCTTC	CSASRSSSYNEQFF
many	TRBD2	TRBV6-2/TRBV6-3	TRBJ2-2	TGTGCCAGCAGTTACCCTTCTAGCGGGAGGGTCTCCACCGGGGAGCTGTTTTTT	CASSYPSSGRVSTGELFF
many	-	TRBV5-6	TRBJ1-1	TGTGCCAGCAGCTTATCAGCCTCCACTGAAGCTTTCTTT	CASSLSASTEAFF
many	TRBD2	TRBV7-2	TRBJ2-1	TGTGCCAGCAGCTTAGCTCCAACTAGCGGACTTGAGCAGTTCTTC	CASSLAPTSGLEQFF
few	-	TRBV12-3/TRBV12-4	TRBJ1-6	TGTGCCAGCAGCGCAGGGACCCTTATGGGGGCCCTCCACTTT	CASSAGTLMGALHF
many	-	TRBV4-2	TRBJ2-1	TGTGCCAGCAGCCAAGATCTTGGCGGTCACAATGAGCAGTTCTTC	CASSQDLGGHNEQFF
many	-	TRBV10-3	TRBJ2-1	TGTGCCATCAGTGGGAACCGGGTCGGGGCTCCCAATGAGCAGTTCTTC	CAISGNRVGAPNEQFF
many	-	TRBV5-1	TRBJ2-2	TGCGCCAGCAGCTTGGTCCCAGGCACCGGGGAGCTGTTTTTT	CASSLVPGTGELFF
few	-	TRBV4-3	TRBJ2-3	TGCGCCAGCAGCGCCCGACTAGATTTACCAGATACGCAGTATTTT	CASSARLDLPDTQYF
few	TRBD2	TRBV29-1	TRBJ2-3	TGCAGCGTCAGACTAGCGGGGGCGCTTGAGTATTTT	CSVRLAGALEYF
many	-	TRBV5-1	TRBJ1-2	TGCGCCAGCAGCTTGGGAGGGTCCGGCTACACCTTC	CASSLGGSGYTF
many	-	TRBV19	TRBJ1-1	TGTGCCAGTAGTATTGGGGGGGGGACCGCTTTCTTT	CASSIGGGTAFF
many	-	TRBV7-7	TRBJ2-2	TGTGCCAGCAGCCCCTTATCGGCGGACACCGGGGAGCTGTTTTTT	CASSPLSADTGELFF